This T cell receptor beta chain comes out of a study of blood T cell repertoires in COVID-19. The CDR3 runs to 13 residues. Germline V CDR1 and CDR2: LGHDT, YNNKEL (reference sequence). V gave up 3 bases and J gave up 4 bases, with 7 bases separating them. Here immunoSEQ multiplex PCR was the method, and the copy in TCRdb shows in-frame clones only, minus some. Of around 260,000 clones listed, about 85% are singletons. The clonotype was recovered from a man aged 18 to 29 with active or convalescent COVID-19. The sample comprised peripheral blood. The chain employs TRBV3-1 (or the pseudogene TRBV3-2) and TRBJ1-3; D is undetermined. The CDR3 region has the DNA TGTGCCAGCAGCCAGGAGGTAGGAAACACCATATATTTT. It codes for CASSQEVGNTIYF.